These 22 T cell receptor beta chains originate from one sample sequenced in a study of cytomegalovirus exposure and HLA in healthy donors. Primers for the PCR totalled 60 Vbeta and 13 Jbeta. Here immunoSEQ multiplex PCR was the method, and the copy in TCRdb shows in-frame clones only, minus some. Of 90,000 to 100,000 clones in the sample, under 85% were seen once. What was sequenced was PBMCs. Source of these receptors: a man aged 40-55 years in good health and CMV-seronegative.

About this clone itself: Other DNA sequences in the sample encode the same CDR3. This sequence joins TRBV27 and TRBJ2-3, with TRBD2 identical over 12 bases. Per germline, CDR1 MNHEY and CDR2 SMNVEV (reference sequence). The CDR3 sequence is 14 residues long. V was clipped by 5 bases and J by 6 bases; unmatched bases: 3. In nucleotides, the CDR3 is TGTGCCAGCAGTCTAGGACTAGCGGGGGATACGCAGTATTTT. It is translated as CASSLGLAGDTQYF.

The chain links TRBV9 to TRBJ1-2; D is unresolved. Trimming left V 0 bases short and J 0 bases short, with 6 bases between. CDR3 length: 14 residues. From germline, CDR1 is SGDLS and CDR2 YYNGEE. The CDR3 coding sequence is TGTGCCAGCAGCGTAGGCGGAACTAACTATGGCTACACCTTC. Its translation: CASSVGGTNYGYTF.

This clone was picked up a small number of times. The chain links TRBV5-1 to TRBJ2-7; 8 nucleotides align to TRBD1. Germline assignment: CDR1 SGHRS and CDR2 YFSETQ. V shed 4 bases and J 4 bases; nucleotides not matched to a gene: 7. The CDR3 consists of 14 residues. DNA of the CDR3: TGCGCCAGCAGCCCGGACAGGGAGGTATACGAGCAGTACTTC. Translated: CASSPDREVYEQYF.

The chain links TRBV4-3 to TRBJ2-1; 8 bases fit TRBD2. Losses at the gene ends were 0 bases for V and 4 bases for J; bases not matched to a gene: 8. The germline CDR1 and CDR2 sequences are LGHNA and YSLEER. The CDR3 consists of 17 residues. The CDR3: CASSQDSISGTYNEQFF. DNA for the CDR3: TGCGCCAGCAGCCAAGATTCCATTAGCGGGACTTACAATGAGCAGTTCTTC.

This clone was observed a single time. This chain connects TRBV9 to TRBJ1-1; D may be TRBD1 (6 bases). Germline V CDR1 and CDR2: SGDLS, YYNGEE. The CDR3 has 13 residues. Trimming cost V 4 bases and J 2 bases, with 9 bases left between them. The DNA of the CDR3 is TGTGCCAGCAGCTTCAGGGGTAACACTGAAGCTTTCTTT. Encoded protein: CASSFRGNTEAFF.

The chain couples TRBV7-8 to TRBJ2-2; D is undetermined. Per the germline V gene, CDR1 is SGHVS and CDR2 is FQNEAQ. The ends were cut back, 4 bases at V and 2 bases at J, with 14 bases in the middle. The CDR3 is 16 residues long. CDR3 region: CASSSPWATNTGELFF. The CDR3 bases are TGTGCCAGCAGCTCCCCCTGGGCAACCAACACCGGGGAGCTGTTTTTT.

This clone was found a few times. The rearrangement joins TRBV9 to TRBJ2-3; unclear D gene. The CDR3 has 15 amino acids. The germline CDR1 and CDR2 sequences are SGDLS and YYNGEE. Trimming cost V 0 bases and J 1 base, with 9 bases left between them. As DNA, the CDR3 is TGTGCCAGCAGCGTAGGGCTCGCAGGCACAGATACGCAGTATTTT. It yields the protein CASSVGLAGTDTQYF.

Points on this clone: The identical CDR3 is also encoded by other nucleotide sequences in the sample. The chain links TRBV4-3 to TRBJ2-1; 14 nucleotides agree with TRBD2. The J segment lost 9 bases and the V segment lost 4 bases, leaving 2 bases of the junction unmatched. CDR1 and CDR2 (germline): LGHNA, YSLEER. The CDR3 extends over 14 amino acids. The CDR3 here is CASSPGLAGVEQFF. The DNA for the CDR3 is TGCGCCAGCAGCCCGGGACTAGCGGGGGTTGAGCAGTTCTTC.

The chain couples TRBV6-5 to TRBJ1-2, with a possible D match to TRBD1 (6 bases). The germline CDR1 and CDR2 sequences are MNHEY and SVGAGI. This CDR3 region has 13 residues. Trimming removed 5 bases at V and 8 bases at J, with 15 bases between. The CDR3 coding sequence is TGTGCCAGCAGTGAGCTGGGGGCGGTAGGCTACACCTTC. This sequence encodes CASSELGAVGYTF.

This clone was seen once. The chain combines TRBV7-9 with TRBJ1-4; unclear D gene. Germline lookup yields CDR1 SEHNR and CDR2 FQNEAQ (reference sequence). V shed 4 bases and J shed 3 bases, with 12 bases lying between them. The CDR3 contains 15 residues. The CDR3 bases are TGTGCCAGCAGCTCCCGAGGCAGACCTAATGAAAAACTGTTTTTT. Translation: CASSSRGRPNEKLFF. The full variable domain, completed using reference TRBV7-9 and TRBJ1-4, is DTGVSQNPRHKITKRGQNVTFRCDPISEHNRLYWYRQTLGQGPEFLTYFQNEAQLEKSRLLSDRFSAERPKGSFSTLEIQRTEQGDSAMYLCASSSRGRPNEKLFFGSGTQLSVL.

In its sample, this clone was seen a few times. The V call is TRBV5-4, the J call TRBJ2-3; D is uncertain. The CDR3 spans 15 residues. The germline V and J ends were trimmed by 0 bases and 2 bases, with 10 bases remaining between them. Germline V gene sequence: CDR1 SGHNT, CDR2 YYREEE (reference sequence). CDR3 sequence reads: CASSLAQRTTDTQYF. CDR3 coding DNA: TGTGCCAGCAGCTTGGCACAAAGAACCACAGATACGCAGTATTTT. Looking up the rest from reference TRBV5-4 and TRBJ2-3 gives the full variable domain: ETGVTQSPTHLIKTRGQQVTLRCSSQSGHNTVSWYQQALGQGPQFIFQYYREEENGRGNFPPRFSGLQFPNYSSELNVNALELDDSALYLCASSLAQRTTDTQYFGPGTRLTVL.

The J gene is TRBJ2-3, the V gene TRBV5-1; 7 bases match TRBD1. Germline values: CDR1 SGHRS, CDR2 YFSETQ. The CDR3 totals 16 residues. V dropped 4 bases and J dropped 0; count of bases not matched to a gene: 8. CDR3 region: CASSLTGVPSTDTQYF. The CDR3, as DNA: TGCGCCAGCAGCCTCACAGGGGTTCCTAGCACAGATACGCAGTATTTT.

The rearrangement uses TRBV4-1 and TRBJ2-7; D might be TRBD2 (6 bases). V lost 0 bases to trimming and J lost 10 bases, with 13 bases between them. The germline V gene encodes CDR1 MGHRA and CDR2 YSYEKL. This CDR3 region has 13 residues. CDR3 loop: CASSQDRGYSQYF. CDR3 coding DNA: TGCGCCAGCAGCCAAGATCGGGGGTATAGTCAGTACTTC.

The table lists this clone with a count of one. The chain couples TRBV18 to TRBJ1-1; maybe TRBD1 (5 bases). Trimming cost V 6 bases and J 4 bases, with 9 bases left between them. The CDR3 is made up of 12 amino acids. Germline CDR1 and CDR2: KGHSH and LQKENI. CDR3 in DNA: TGTGCCAGCTCGCAAAGGGGCACTGAAGCTTTCTTT. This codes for CASSQRGTEAFF. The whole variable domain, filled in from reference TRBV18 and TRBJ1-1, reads NAGVMQNPRHLVRRRGQEARLRCSPMKGHSHVYWYRQLPEEGLKFMVYLQKENIIDESGMPKERFSAEFPKEGPSILRIQQVVRGDSAAYFCASSQRGTEAFFGQGTRLTVV.

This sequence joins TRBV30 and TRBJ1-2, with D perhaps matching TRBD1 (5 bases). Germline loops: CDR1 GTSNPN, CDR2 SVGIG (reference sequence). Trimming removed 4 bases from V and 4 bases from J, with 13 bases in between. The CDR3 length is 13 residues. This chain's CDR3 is CAWMDIQLYGYTF. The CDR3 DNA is TGTGCCTGGATGGACATCCAGCTCTATGGCTACACCTTC.

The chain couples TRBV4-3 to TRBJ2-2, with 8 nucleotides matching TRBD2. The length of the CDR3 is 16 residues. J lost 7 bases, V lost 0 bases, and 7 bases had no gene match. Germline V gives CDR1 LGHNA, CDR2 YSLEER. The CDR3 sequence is CASSQDFGGAVGELFF. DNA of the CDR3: TGCGCCAGCAGCCAAGATTTCGGGGGGGCTGTCGGGGAGCTGTTTTTT.

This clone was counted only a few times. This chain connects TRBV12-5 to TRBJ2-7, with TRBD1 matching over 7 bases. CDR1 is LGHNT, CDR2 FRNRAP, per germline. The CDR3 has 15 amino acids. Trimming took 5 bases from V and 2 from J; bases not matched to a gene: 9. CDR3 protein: CASGVGTVLTYEQYF. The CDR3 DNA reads TGTGCTAGTGGTGTGGGGACAGTCCTTACCTACGAGCAGTACTTC.

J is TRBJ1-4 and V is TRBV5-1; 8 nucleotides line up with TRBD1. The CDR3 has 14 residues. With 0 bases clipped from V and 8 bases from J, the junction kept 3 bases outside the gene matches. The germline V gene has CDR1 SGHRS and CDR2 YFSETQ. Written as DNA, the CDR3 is TGCGCCAGCAGCTTGGCACAGGGGGGAGAAAAACTGTTTTTT. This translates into CASSLAQGGEKLFF.

The CDR3 reads CASSPVLNTEAFF. CDR3 DNA: TGTGCCAGCAGCCCGGTCCTTAACACTGAAGCTTTCTTT. This chain connects TRBV7-3 to TRBJ1-1; D gene ambiguous. In germline, CDR1 is SGHTA, CDR2 FQGTGA. The length of the CDR3 is 13 residues. V lost 5 bases and J lost 2, with 9 bases in between. The variable domain in full, completed from reference TRBV7-3 and TRBJ1-1, reads GAGVSQTPSNKVTEKGKYVELRCDPISGHTALYWYRQSLGQGPEFLIYFQGTGAADDSGLPNDRFFAVRPEGSVSTLKIQRTERGDSAVYLCASSPVLNTEAFFGQGTRLTVV.

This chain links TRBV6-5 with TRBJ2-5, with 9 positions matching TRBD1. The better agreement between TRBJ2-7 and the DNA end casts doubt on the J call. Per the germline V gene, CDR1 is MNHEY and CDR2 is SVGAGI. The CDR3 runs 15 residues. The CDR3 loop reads CASSKLGTGIHEQYF. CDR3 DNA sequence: TGTGCCAGCAGTAAGCTCGGGACAGGGATCCACGAGCAGTACTTC.

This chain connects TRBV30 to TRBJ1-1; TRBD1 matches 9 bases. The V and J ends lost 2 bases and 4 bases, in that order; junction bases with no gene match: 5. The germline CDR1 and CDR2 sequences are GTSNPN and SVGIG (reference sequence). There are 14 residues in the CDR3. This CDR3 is CAWSLQGARTEAFF. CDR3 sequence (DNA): TGTGCCTGGAGTCTACAGGGGGCGCGCACTGAAGCTTTCTTT.

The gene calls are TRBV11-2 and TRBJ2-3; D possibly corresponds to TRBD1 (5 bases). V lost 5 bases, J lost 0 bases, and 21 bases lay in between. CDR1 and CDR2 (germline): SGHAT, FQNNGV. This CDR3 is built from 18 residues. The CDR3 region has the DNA TGTGCCAGCAGCCCGGCCCTGGGGCCTGGGGTCAGCACAGATACGCAGTATTTT. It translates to CASSPALGPGVSTDTQYF. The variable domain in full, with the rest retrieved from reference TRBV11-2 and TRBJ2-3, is EAGVAQSPRYKIIEKRQSVAFWCNPISGHATLYWYQQILGQGPKLLIQFQNNGVVDDSQLPKDRFSAERLKGVDSTLKIQPAKLEDSAVYLCASSPALGPGVSTDTQYFGPGTRLTVL.